The source of this T cell receptor (beta chain) is a study of shared clonotypes between healthy human individuals (dated by TCRdb to about 2020). Context from the whole study: The cohort included three men and a couple of women between 18 and 49 years of age. For each donor, CD4 naive and CD4 memory were each given three plates, CD8 naive was given two plates, and CD8 memory was given one plate. Blood TCR repertoires of a handful of healthy adults were deeply sequenced to estimate repertoire size and the extent of clonotype sharing between individuals. Different laboratories and diverse techniques were used to prepare libraries and sequence TCR repertoires, to increase sequencing depth and limit assay-specific biases. Leukapheresis yielded between about 0.94 and 9.5 billion PBMCs per donor. On the study overall, not on this receptor specifically: The small number of donors limited the genetic and exposure-history diversity represented. Naive subsets generally had larger estimated clonotype richness than memory subsets. Based on pairwise subsampling, the degree of clonotype sharing among donors was expected to be affected by sequencing depth. Compared with non-shared clonotypes, the clonotypes found in all four sorted-subset donors had higher generation probabilities. Incomplete sequencing was indicated by rarefaction of sorted-subset datasets, despite the large sequencing depth. Sampling was limited to blood, and TCR repertoires in tissue likely differ from TCR repertoires in blood. Sharing across several donors was observed for approximately 4.6% of naive CD4, less than 4% of naive CD8, around 2.5% of memory CD4, and about 0.39% of memory CD8 clonotypes.

A note on this clone: The antigen it binds to is not known. The record has no base qualities; no much larger clone is one base away. In the same sample, other DNA sequences code for this CDR3.

The donors were healthy, HIV-negative adults with no recently reported acute infections or vaccinations. Every donor was a Caucasian adult residing in Nashville, Tennessee, USA. CD4+ T cells were enriched by magnetic negative selection, after which naive cells were positively selected on CD45RA and the negative fraction was taken as the memory subset. Blood was obtained by leukapheresis, after which PBMCs were separated by Ficoll-Histopaque density gradient centrifugation and cryopreserved in liquid nitrogen vapor phase. Purity and quantity of every magnetically sorted T cell population were checked by analytical flow cytometry. From each sorted fraction, genomic DNA was isolated and quantified by UV absorbance on a Nanodrop 2000c. Using the deep immunoSEQ assay, multiplex PCR amplified TCR CDR3 regions from genomic DNA. For each cell subset, the extracted genomic DNA was distributed evenly across all wells of several immunoSEQ 96-well plates, and each plate served as one replicate. For sorted subsets, approximately 210 ng genomic DNA, equal to some 30,000 T cell genomes, was loaded into each replicate PCR. Purified libraries were quantified with a Qubit 3.0 fluorometer, sized on a Bioanalyzer 2100, and re-quantified with the KAPA Library Quantification kit. Every immunoSEQ 96-well plate was sequenced on a dedicated single-read 150-cycle Illumina NextSeq 550 flow cell. From the authors' description of their analysis: Because only junctional sequences without quality scores were contained in the immunoSEQ output, filtering matching that applied to full-length reads could not be performed. To assign V/J genes and CDR3, sequences were annotated using PyIR, a Python wrapper for IgBLAST v1.9, with IMGT germline references. Any read was removed if the V/J assignment was weak (E-value above 1e-6), the CDR3 was missing, or the read contained stop codons, out-of-frame junctions, or ambiguous translated residues. V3J clonotypes were defined as sequences sharing an identical inferred V gene, J gene, and CDR3 amino acid sequence. To compute the percentage overlap between repertoires, the number of shared unique clonotypes was divided by the size of the smaller repertoire. Three approaches were used to assess repertoire richness: RTK rarefaction, the Chao1 estimator, and Recon v2.1 estimates of unobserved clonotypes. OLGA was used to compute generation probabilities for all TCRbeta clonotypes that the gDNA method yielded from four donors. As stored in TCRdb, this immuneACCESS dataset retains in-frame rearrangements with V and J assigned. A fraction of the clones does not appear; measured against another copy, unresolved V genes explain less than half of the discrepancy, and the remainder lacks a known reason. The D gene and trimming were derived from the DNA, and the V and J assignments and clone size from that table. The sample has 2.3 million or so clones on record, 80% to 95% of them singletons. About 0.37% of the sample is in the top ten clones.

The germline V gene gives CDR1 as SGHTA and CDR2 as FQGTGA. The cysteine opens and the phenylalanine closes a CDR3 of 17 amino acids. The kept DNA is CDR3 alone, 51 bases in frame from the first base. Clipping removes 3 bases from V and 5 bases from J, with 6 as the unmatched junction base count. The clonotype comes from a man younger than 30 in good health. Some clones in this sample may be carry-over from other donors' samples. Here the chain combines TRBV7-3 and TRBJ2-5, with TRBD2 identical over 16 junction bases. The source material was naive CD4+ T cells from PBMCs. The cell subset or site label here, explained by the study, means: CD45RA+ positively selected. The nucleotides are TGTGCCAGCAGCTTGGGACTAGCGGGAGGGCCGGGGGAGACCCAGTACTTC. Its translation is CASSLGLAGGPGETQYF.